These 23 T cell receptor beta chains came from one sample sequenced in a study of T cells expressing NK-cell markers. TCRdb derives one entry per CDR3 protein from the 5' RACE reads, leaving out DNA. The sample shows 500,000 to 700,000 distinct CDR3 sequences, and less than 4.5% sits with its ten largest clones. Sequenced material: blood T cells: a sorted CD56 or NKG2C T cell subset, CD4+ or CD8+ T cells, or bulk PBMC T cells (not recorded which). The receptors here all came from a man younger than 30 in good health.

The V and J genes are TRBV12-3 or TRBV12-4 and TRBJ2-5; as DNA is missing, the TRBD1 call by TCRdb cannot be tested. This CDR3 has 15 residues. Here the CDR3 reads CASSLGYRDGETQYF.

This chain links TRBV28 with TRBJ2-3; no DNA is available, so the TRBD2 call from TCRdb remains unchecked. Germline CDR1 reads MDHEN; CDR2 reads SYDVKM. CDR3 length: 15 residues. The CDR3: CASSSLGGSADTQYF.

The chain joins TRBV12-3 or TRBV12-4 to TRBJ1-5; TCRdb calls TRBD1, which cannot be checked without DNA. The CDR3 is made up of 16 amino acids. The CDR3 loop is CASSLLGPNVGQPQHF.

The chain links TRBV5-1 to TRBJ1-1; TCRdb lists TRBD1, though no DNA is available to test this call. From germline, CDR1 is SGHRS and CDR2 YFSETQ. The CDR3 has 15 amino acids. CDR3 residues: CASRPEPGGSTEAFF.

CDR3 protein: CASSPGAGAGNEQFF. The V and J genes are TRBV18 and TRBJ2-1; absent DNA, TCRdb's TRBD2 call cannot be checked. The V gene's germline CDR1 is KGHSH and CDR2 LQKENI. This CDR3 spans 15 amino acids.

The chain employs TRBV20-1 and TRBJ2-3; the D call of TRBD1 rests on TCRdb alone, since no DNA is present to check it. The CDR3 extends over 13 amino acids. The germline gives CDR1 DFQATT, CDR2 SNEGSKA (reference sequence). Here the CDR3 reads CSARRQGSDTQYF.

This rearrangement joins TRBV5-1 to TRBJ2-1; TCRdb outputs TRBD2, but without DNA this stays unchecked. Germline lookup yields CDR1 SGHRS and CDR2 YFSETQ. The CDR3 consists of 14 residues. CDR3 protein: CASSLGDYYNEQFF.

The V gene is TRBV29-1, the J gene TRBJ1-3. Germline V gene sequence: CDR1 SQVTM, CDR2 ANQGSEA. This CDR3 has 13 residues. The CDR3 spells CSASRSSGNTIYF.

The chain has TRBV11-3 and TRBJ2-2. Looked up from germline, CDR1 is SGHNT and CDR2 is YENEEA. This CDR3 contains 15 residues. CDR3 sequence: CASSLDQLNTGELFF.

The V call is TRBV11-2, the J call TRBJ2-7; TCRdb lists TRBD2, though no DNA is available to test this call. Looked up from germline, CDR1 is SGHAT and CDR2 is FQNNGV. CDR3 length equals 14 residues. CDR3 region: CASSLGTSVYEQYF.

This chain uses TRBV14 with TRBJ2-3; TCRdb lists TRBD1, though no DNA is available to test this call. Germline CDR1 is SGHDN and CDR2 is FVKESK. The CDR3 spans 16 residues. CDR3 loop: CASSPRTGVGIDTQYF.

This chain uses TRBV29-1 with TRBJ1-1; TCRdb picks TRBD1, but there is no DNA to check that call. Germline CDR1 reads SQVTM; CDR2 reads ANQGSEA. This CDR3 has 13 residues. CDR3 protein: CSAETGGWTEAFF.

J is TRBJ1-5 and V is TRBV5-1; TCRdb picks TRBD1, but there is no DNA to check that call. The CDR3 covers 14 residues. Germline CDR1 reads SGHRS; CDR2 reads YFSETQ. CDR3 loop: CASSSGTPNQPQHF. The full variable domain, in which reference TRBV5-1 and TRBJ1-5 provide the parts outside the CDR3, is KAGVTQTPRYLIKTRGQQVTLSCSPISGHRSVSWYQQTPGQGLQFLFEYFSETQRNKGNFPGRFSGRQFSNSRSEMNVSTLELGDSALYLCASSSGTPNQPQHFGDGTRLSIL.

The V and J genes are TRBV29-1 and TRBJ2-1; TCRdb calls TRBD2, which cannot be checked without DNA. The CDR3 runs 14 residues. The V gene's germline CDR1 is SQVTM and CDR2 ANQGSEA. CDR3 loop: CSVVGLRPGNEQFF.

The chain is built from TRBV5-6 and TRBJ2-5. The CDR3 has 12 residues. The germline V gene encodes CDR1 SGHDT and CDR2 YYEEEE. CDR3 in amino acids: CASSLIKETQYF.

This CDR3 is CASSQNFLSNEQFF. The J gene is TRBJ2-1, the V gene TRBV4-2. The CDR3 totals 14 residues. Germline loops: CDR1 LGHNA, CDR2 YNFKEQ.

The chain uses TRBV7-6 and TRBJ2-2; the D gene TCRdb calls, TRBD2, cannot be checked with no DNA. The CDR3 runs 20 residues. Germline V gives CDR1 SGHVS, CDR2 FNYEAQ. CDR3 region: CASSLALGLAGVRGTGELFF.

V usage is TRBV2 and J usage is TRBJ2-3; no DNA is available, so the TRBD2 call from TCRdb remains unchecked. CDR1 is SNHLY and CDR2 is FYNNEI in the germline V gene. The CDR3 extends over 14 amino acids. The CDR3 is CASRLALPGDTQYF.

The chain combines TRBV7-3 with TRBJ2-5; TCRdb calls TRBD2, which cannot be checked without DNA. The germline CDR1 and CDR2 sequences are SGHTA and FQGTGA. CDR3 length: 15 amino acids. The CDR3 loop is CASSFRGVSGETQYF.

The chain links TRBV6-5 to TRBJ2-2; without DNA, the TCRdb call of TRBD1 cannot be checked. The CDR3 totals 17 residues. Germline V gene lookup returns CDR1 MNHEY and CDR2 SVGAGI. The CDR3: CASSYSEGTANTGELFF.

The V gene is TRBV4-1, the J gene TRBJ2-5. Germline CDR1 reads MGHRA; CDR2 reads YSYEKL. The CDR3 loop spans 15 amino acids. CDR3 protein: CASSHYGMSQETQYF.

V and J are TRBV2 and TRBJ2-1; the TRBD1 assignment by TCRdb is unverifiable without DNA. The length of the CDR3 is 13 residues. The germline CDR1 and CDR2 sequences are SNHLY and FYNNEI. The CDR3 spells CASSEDRKLEQFF. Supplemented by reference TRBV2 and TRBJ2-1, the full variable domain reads EPEVTQTPSHQVTQMGQEVILRCVPISNHLYFYWYRQILGQKVEFLVSFYNNEISEKSEIFDDQFSVERPDGSNFTLKIRSTKLEDSAMYFCASSEDRKLEQFFGPGTRLTVL.

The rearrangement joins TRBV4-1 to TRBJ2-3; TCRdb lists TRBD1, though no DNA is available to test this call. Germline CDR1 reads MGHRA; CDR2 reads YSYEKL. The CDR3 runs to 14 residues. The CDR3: CASTRGPPLDTQYF.